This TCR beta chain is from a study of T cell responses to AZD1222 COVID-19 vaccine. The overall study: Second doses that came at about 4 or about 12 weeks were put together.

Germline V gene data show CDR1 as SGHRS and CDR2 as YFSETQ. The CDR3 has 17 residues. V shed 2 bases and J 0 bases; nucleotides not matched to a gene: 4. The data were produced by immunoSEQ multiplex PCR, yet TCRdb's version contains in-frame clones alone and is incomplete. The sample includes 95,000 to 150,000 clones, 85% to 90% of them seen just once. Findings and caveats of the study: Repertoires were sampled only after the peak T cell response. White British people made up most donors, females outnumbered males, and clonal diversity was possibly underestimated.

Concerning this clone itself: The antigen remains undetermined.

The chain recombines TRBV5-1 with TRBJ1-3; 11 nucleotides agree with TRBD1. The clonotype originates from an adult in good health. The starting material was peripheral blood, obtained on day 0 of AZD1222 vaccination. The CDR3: CASSLGGTGGSGNTIYF. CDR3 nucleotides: TGCGCCAGCAGCTTAGGCGGGACAGGGGGCTCTGGAAACACCATATATTTT.